The 18 T cell receptor beta chains below all came from one sample that was sequenced in a study of T-cell memory formation after mild COVID-19. Each CDR3 protein is one row after TCRdb ran MiXCR on the 5' RACE reads. The repertoire holds 200,000 to 250,000 distinct CDR3 sequences, with about 9.2% as singletons. Source material: PBMCs or a T cell subset sorted from them (not recorded which). These receptors came from a man between 18 and 35 years old who had mild COVID-19 (a few samples of this study predate the infection). Cell type and time point are not known.

This clonotype was counted many times. The chain employs TRBV5-1 and TRBJ1-3; a weak D match, TRBD1 (6 bases). Looked up from germline, CDR1 is SGHRS and CDR2 is YFSETQ. The CDR3 length is 17 residues. V dropped 0 bases and J dropped 2 bases, with 15 bases sitting between them. This CDR3 reads CASSLDRGRPPGNTIYF. The CDR3 coding sequence is TGCGCCAGCAGCTTGGATAGGGGGAGGCCGCCTGGAAACACCATATATTTT.

This clonotype has ten or more counts. The chain links TRBV5-1 to TRBJ1-3; D ambiguous. The length of the CDR3 is 15 residues. V lost 2 bases and J lost 2, with 11 bases in between. CDR1 SGHRS and CDR2 YFSETQ come from the germline V gene. The CDR3 DNA sequence: TGCGCCAGCAGCTTAGCCACAGACACTGGAAACACCATATATTTT. The encoded protein is CASSLATDTGNTIYF.

The V call is TRBV7-3, the J call TRBJ1-2, with a weak D call TRBD1 (5 bases). There are 14 residues in the CDR3. Trimming took off 5 bases at V and 5 bases at J, with 15 bases between the two ends. CDR1 SGHTA and CDR2 FQGTGA come from the germline V gene. CDR3 residues: CASSTGTGIYGYTF. The CDR3 DNA follows: TGTGCCAGCAGCACTGGGACTGGAATATATGGCTACACCTTC. The full variable domain, completed using reference TRBV7-3 and TRBJ1-2, is GAGVSQTPSNKVTEKGKYVELRCDPISGHTALYWYRQSLGQGPEFLIYFQGTGAADDSGLPNDRFFAVRPEGSVSTLKIQRTERGDSAVYLCASSTGTGIYGYTFGSGTRLTVV.

This clonotype was recorded a few times. A junction boundary mismatches the germline segment, possibly from a read error. The V gene is TRBV4-2, the J gene TRBJ2-6; 7 positions agree with TRBD2. CDR3 size: 19 residues. Germline CDR1 is LGHNA and CDR2 is YNFKEQ. CDR3 DNA: TGTGCCAGCAGCCTTAACGGTGCGGGGGTGAGCTCTGGGGCCAAAGTCCTGACTTTC. Its protein is CASSLNGAGVSSGAKVLTF.

The rearrangement links TRBV29-1 to TRBJ1-2; D is uncertain. Trimming took 3 bases from V and 5 from J, leaving 10 bases between them. CDR1 and CDR2 (germline): SQVTM, ANQGSEA. The length of the CDR3 is 12 residues. This CDR3 reads CSVDLLSYGYTF. CDR3 nucleotide sequence: TGCAGCGTTGACCTTCTAAGTTATGGCTACACCTTC.

This clonotype was seen a few times. The chain is built from TRBV23-1 and TRBJ2-1; 15 bases are shared with TRBD2. TRBV23-1 is recorded as an ORF, its role being uncertain. V dropped 4 bases and J dropped 9; count of bases not matched to a gene: 19. This CDR3 is 20 amino acids long. CDR3 nucleotide sequence: TGCGCCAGCAGTCCAACCCCCGGGACTAGCGGGGGGCGGTCGGTGGGTGAGCAGTTCTTC. The encoded protein is CASSPTPGTSGGRSVGEQFF.

The table lists this clonotype with a few counts. This chain uses TRBV6-6 with TRBJ2-7; 9 nucleotides line up with TRBD1. CDR1 is MNHNY, CDR2 SVGAGI, per germline (reference sequence). CDR3 length equals 16 residues. Unmatched junction bases numbered 9, after V lost 6 bases and J lost 0 bases. The CDR3 region is CASSRGTGIFSYEQYV. CDR3 DNA: TGTGCCAGCAGCCGAGGGACAGGGATCTTCTCCTACGAGCAGTACGTC.

The chain carries TRBV7-7 and TRBJ1-4; D unresolved. Trimming left V 5 bases short and J 0 bases short, with 4 bases between. There are 13 residues in the CDR3. Per the germline V gene, CDR1 is SSHAT and CDR2 is FNYEAQ (reference sequence). The CDR3 DNA is TGTGCCAGCAGCCCTGCAACTAATGAAAAACTGTTTTTT. Translation gives CASSPATNEKLFF.

This clonotype was observed a handful of times. This chain joins TRBV6-5 and TRBJ2-7; the D gene is possibly TRBD1 (6 bases). The V end lost 5 bases, the J end lost 2 bases, and 13 bases lay between the germline ends. Germline CDR1 and CDR2: MNHEY and SVGAGI. This CDR3 is built from 14 residues. The CDR3 bases are TGTGCCAGCAGTCGCTCGACAGGAACCTACGAGCAGTACTTC. Translating gives CASSRSTGTYEQYF.

The V call is TRBV6-2 or TRBV6-3, the J call TRBJ2-4; the match to TRBD2 covers 7 bases. CDR3 size: 14 residues. CDR1 is MNHEY and CDR2 is SVGEGT in the germline V gene. The V and J ends lost 3 bases and 8 bases, in that order; junction bases with no gene match: 7. This CDR3 reads CASSYSGPRDIQYF. The CDR3 DNA follows: TGTGCCAGCAGTTATAGCGGGCCGAGGGACATTCAGTACTTC.

This clonotype was seen many times. The V gene is TRBV2, the J gene TRBJ2-2; a possible D gene is TRBD1 (5 bases). The V end was cut by 7 bases, the J end by 9 bases, with 9 bases between. This CDR3 has 11 amino acids. Germline-derived CDR1 and CDR2 are SNHLY and FYNNEI. The CDR3 DNA sequence: TGTGCCAGCACCTTGGACAGGGAGCTGTTTTTT. Residues: CASTLDRELFF.

This clonotype was observed at least ten times. The DNA of the CDR3 is TGCAGCGTTCGGGGGTTCACTGAAGCTTTCTTT. Protein sequence: CSVRGFTEAFF. The chain carries TRBV29-1 and TRBJ1-1, with D maybe TRBD1 (5 bases). The CDR3 covers 11 residues. V gave up 5 bases and J gave up 4 bases, with 8 bases separating them. Germline values: CDR1 SQVTM, CDR2 ANQGSEA.

The sample holds a few counts of this clonotype. The J gene is TRBJ1-3, the V gene TRBV12-3 or TRBV12-4; D might be TRBD1 (6 bases). V lost 6 bases to trimming and J lost 0 bases, with 12 bases between them. The CDR3 runs to 15 residues. CDR3 protein: CASRRQVSSGNTIYF. The CDR3, as DNA: TGTGCCAGCAGAAGACAGGTTTCCTCTGGAAACACCATATATTTT.

The chain couples TRBV12-3 or TRBV12-4 to TRBJ2-3, with TRBD1 identical over 8 bases. V trimming: 3 bases; J trimming: 7 bases; junction bases outside the gene matches: 6. The CDR3 length is 14 residues. This CDR3 reads CASSFPGGVNTQYF. In DNA form, the CDR3 reads TGTGCCAGCAGTTTTCCAGGGGGCGTGAATACGCAGTATTTT.

The rearrangement uses TRBV28 and TRBJ2-2; 7 nucleotides align to TRBD2. The CDR3 length is 15 residues. The ends lost 6 bases at V and 8 bases at J; junction bases unmatched: 12. The germline V gene encodes CDR1 MDHEN and CDR2 SYDVKM. The CDR3 DNA reads as TGTGCCAGCAGCACCGGGGGGATGGCCTTAGGGGAGCTGTTTTTT. It encodes CASSTGGMALGELFF.

The gene calls are TRBV6-5 and TRBJ2-7; D might be TRBD2 (5 bases). V was pared by 6 bases and J by 9 bases, with 15 bases between. Looked up from germline, CDR1 is MNHEY and CDR2 is SVGAGI. This CDR3 is built from 12 residues. CDR3 nucleotide sequence: TGTGCCAGCAGCCAACGTCGGGATATGCAGTACTTC. Translation gives CASSQRRDMQYF.

This clonotype was observed at least ten times. The V gene is TRBV5-1, the J gene TRBJ1-1; D uncertain. The V end was cut by 0 bases, the J end by 5 bases, with 11 bases between. This CDR3 is 14 amino acids long. Per germline, CDR1 SGHRS and CDR2 YFSETQ. CDR3 sequence: CASSLAPGGTEAFF. Written as DNA, the CDR3 is TGCGCCAGCAGCTTGGCCCCAGGCGGGACTGAAGCTTTCTTT.

The chain uses TRBV9 and TRBJ1-5, with 8 bases fitting TRBD1. Germline loops: CDR1 SGDLS, CDR2 YYNGEE. There are 15 residues in the CDR3. V shed 4 bases and J 2 bases; nucleotides not matched to a gene: 5. The CDR3 is CASSPPGQGNQPQHF. The CDR3 DNA follows: TGTGCCAGCAGCCCTCCGGGACAGGGCAATCAGCCCCAGCATTTT.